This T cell receptor (beta chain) was observed in a study of cytomegalovirus exposure and HLA in healthy donors. The study ran its PCR with 60 Vbeta and 13 Jbeta primers. Assay: immunoSEQ multiplex PCR; the TCRdb copy retains only in-frame clones and omits some. The table shows roughly 120,000 clones, with 70% occurring only once. With V trimmed by 0 bases and J by 0 bases, 1 base remained unmatched. CDR1 SGHRS and CDR2 YFSETQ come from the germline V gene. The CDR3 loop spans 15 amino acids. The rearrangement joins TRBV5-1 to TRBJ2-7; 9 nucleotides match TRBD2. The receptor's source is a man aged 25 to 45 in good health and CMV-seropositive. The sequenced material came from PBMCs. DNA of the CDR3: TGCGCCAGCAGCTTGGAGCGGGGGGCCTCCTACGAGCAGTACTTC. Translation: CASSLERGASYEQYF.